The 15 T cell receptor beta chains below come from one sample, sequenced in a study of T cell responses to AZD1222 COVID-19 vaccine. The protocol was immunoSEQ multiplex PCR, while the TCRdb copy is restricted to in-frame clones and leaves out a portion. Of around 110,000 clones in the sample, 92% were seen once. Specimen: peripheral blood, collected on day 0 of AZD1222 vaccination. The receptors shown here come from an adult in good health.

This clone was observed a single time. V is TRBV9 and J is TRBJ2-1; TRBD1 matches at 12 bases. The CDR3 has 18 amino acids. CDR1 is SGDLS, CDR2 YYNGEE, per germline. J lost 0 bases, V lost 4 bases, and 8 bases had no gene match. CDR3 protein: CASSPTGQGAGSYNEQFF. The CDR3, as DNA: TGTGCCAGCAGCCCAACGGGACAGGGGGCGGGCTCCTACAATGAGCAGTTCTTC.

A single count supports this clone. The chain uses TRBV5-1 and TRBJ2-2, with TRBD2 matching 9 bases. CDR1 and CDR2 (germline): SGHRS, YFSETQ. The V and J ends lost 2 bases and 4 bases, in that order; junction bases with no gene match: 3. The CDR3 runs 15 residues. The CDR3 protein is CASSFGGRATGELFF. The CDR3 DNA is TGCGCCAGCAGCTTTGGCGGGAGGGCCACCGGGGAGCTGTTTTTT.

This rearrangement joins TRBV12-5 to TRBJ2-1; D unclear. V dropped 2 bases and J dropped 0 bases, with 14 bases sitting between them. Germline values: CDR1 LGHNT, CDR2 FRNRAP. The CDR3 contains 17 residues. In nucleotides, the CDR3 is TGTGCTAGTGGTTTGTTTCTCCGGGCCCCCTCCTACAATGAGCAGTTCTTC. Translation gives CASGLFLRAPSYNEQFF.

The chain combines TRBV14 with TRBJ2-3, with 10 bases fitting TRBD2. Germline V gene data show CDR1 as SGHDN and CDR2 as FVKESK. The CDR3 covers 16 residues. V dropped 3 bases and J dropped 4; count of bases not matched to a gene: 7. This CDR3 is CASSQRLAGESDTQYF. In DNA form, the CDR3 reads TGTGCCAGCAGCCAGCGGCTAGCGGGAGAATCAGATACGCAGTATTTT.

J is TRBJ1-3 and V is TRBV12-3 or TRBV12-4, with D unresolved. The V end was cut by 1 base, the J end by 4 bases, with 5 bases between. This CDR3 has 13 amino acids. The CDR3 coding sequence is TGTGCCAGCAGTTTAGGGGAAGGAAACACCATATATTTT. Protein product: CASSLGEGNTIYF.

The gene calls are TRBV10-3 and TRBJ1-5; D is perhaps TRBD1 (5 bases). Germline V gives CDR1 ENHRY, CDR2 SYGVKD. Trimming left V 5 bases short and J 5 bases short, with 13 bases between. The CDR3 loop spans 14 amino acids. The CDR3 sequence: CAISSRGVDQPQHF. CDR3 coding DNA: TGTGCCATCAGTTCACGAGGGGTGGATCAGCCCCAGCATTTT.

V is TRBV27 and J is TRBJ1-1; 7 bases match TRBD1. Trimming took 5 bases from V and 6 from J; bases not matched to a gene: 9. The CDR3 spans 14 residues. Germline values: CDR1 MNHEY, CDR2 SMNVEV (reference sequence). CDR3 loop: CASSQQGIQSEAFF. The CDR3 DNA reads as TGTGCCAGCAGTCAACAGGGGATCCAGTCTGAAGCTTTCTTT.

The chain carries TRBV27 and TRBJ1-2; D is unresolved. Trimming pared 6 bases from V and 2 bases from J, leaving 10 bases between. In germline, CDR1 is MNHEY, CDR2 SMNVEV (reference sequence). This CDR3 spans 13 amino acids. The CDR3 loop is CASSLSANYGYTF. For the CDR3, the DNA is TGTGCCAGCAGCCTCTCAGCAAACTATGGCTACACCTTC.

CDR3 sequence reads: CASSQNRGKQMLAGTQYF. The CDR3 nucleotides read TGTGCCAGCAGCCAGAATCGGGGCAAACAAATGCTGGCGGGAACGCAGTACTTC. The chain links TRBV3-1 (or the pseudogene TRBV3-2) to TRBJ2-5; tentative D call: TRBD2 (6 bases). V shed 3 bases and J shed 11 bases, with 31 bases lying between them. Germline V gene data show CDR1 as LGHDT and CDR2 as YNNKEL (reference sequence). This CDR3 spans 18 amino acids.

J is TRBJ2-5 and V is TRBV7-8; D may match TRBD1 or TRBD2 (5 bases each). Germline V gene sequence: CDR1 SGHVS, CDR2 FQNEAQ. This CDR3 comprises 12 residues. Trimming took 3 bases from V and 4 from J, leaving 6 bases between them. The chain's CDR3 is CASSFGGETQYF. The CDR3 DNA is TGTGCCAGCAGCTTTGGGGGAGAGACCCAGTACTTC. The full variable domain, in which reference TRBV7-8 and TRBJ2-5 provide the parts outside the CDR3, is GAGVSQSPRYKVAKRGQDVALRCDPISGHVSLFWYQQALGQGPEFLTYFQNEAQLDKSGLPSDRFFAERPEGSVSTLKIQRTQQEDSAVYLCASSFGGETQYFGPGTRLLVL.

The chain employs TRBV20-1 and TRBJ2-1; TRBD2 matches 7 bases. Germline CDR1 reads DFQATT; CDR2 reads SNEGSKA (reference sequence). V was clipped by 3 bases and J by 9 bases; unmatched bases: 2. This CDR3 is 11 amino acids long. The chain's CDR3 is CSARTSIEQFF. CDR3 sequence (DNA): TGCAGTGCTAGGACTAGCATTGAGCAGTTCTTC.

The chain couples TRBV5-1 to TRBJ2-3, with 13 bases that match TRBD2. Germline trimming cut 5 bases from V and 4 bases from J; bases unmatched to any gene: 7. The germline CDR1 and CDR2 sequences are SGHRS and YFSETQ. CDR3 length equals 16 residues. In DNA form, the CDR3 reads TGCGCCAGCAGAGCGACTAGCGGGGGGACCGCAGATACGCAGTATTTT. Encoded protein: CASRATSGGTADTQYF.

The CDR3 region has the DNA TGTGCCAGCAGCTTTGGGGTCTACGAGCAGTACTTC. It is translated as CASSFGVYEQYF. J is TRBJ2-7 and V is TRBV7-9; D unclear. Germline assignment: CDR1 SEHNR and CDR2 FQNEAQ (reference sequence). V was trimmed by 3 bases and J by 3 bases, leaving 6 bases between them. The CDR3 consists of 12 residues.

The V call is TRBV7-3, the J call TRBJ1-4, with D unclear. Per the germline V gene, CDR1 is SGHTA and CDR2 is FQGTGA. V was pared by 5 bases and J by 4 bases, with 8 bases between. The CDR3 sequence is 13 residues long. CDR3 residues: CASSRKLNEKLFF. DNA of the CDR3: TGTGCCAGCAGCCGGAAGCTTAATGAAAAACTGTTTTTT.

The chain employs TRBV3-1 (or the pseudogene TRBV3-2) and TRBJ1-6; 7 bases are shared with TRBD1. CDR3 length equals 15 residues. Germline V gene data show CDR1 as LGHDT and CDR2 as YNNKEL (reference sequence). The junction had 7 bases not matched to a gene; V was cut back by 4 bases and J by 7 bases. The CDR3 loop reads CASSPRQGGNSPLHF. CDR3 in DNA: TGTGCCAGCAGCCCGAGACAGGGTGGCAATTCACCCCTCCACTTT.